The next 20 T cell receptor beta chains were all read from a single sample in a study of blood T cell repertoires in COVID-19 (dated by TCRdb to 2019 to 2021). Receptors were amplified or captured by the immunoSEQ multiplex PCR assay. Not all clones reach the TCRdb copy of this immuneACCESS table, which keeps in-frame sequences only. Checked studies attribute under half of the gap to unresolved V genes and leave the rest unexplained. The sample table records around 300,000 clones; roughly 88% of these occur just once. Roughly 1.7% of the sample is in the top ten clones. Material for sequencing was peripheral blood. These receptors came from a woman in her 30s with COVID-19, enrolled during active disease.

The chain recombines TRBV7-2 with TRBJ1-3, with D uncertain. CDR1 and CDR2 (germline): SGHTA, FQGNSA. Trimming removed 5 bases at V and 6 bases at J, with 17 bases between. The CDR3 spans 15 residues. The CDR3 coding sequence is TGTGCCAGCAGCCGCCTTCCAGGTGCCTCAAACACCATATATTTT. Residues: CASSRLPGASNTIYF.

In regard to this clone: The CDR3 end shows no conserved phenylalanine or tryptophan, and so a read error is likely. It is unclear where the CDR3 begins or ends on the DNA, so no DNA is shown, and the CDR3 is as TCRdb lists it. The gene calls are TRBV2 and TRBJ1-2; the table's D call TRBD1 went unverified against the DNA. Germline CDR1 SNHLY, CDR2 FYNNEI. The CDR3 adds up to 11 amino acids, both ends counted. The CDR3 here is CASSSPGPTGT.

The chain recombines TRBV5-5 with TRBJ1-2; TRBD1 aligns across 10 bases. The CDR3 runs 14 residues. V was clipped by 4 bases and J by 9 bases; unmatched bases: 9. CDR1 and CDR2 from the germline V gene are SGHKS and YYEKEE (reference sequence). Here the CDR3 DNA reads TGTGCCAGCAGCCCGGACAGGGGGTTTTATCGCTACACCTTC. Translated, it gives CASSPDRGFYRYTF.

CDR3 in DNA: TGCGCCAGCAGCCCCGGGACACTCTCTGGAAACACCATATATTTT. Translating it yields CASSPGTLSGNTIYF. This chain links TRBV5-1 with TRBJ1-3, with D perhaps TRBD1 (6 bases). V dropped 4 bases and J dropped 0 bases, with 11 bases sitting between them. The length of the CDR3 is 15 residues. Germline V gives CDR1 SGHRS, CDR2 YFSETQ.

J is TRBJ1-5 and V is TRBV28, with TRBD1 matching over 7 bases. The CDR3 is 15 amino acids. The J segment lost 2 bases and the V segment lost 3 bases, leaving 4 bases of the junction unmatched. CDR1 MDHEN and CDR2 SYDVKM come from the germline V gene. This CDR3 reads CASSLGQWGNQPQHF. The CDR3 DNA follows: TGTGCCAGCAGTTTGGGACAGTGGGGCAATCAGCCCCAGCATTTT.

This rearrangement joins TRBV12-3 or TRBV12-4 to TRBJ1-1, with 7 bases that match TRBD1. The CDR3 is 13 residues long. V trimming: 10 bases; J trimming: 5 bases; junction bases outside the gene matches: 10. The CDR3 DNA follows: TGTGCCACCAGGGGACAGTTAGGTACTGAAGCTTTCTTT. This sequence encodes CATRGQLGTEAFF.

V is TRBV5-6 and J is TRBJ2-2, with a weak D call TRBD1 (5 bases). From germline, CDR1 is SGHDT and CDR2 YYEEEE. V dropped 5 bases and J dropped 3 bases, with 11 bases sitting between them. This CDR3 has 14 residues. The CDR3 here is CASRFARDTGELFF. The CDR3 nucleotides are TGTGCCAGCAGATTTGCCAGGGACACCGGGGAGCTGTTTTTT.

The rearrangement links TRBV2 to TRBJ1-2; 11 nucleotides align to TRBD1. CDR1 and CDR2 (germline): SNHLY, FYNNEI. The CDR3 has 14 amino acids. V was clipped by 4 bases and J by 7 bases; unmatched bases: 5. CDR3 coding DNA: TGTGCCAGCAGTGTGGGGACAGGGGGATTTGGCTACACCTTC. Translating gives CASSVGTGGFGYTF.

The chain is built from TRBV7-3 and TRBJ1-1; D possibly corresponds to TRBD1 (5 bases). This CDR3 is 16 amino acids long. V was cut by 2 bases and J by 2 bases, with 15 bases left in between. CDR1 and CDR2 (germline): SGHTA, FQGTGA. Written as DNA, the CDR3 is TGTGCCAGCAGCTTAGGGCGACGGGACTATAACACTGAAGCTTTCTTT. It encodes CASSLGRRDYNTEAFF.

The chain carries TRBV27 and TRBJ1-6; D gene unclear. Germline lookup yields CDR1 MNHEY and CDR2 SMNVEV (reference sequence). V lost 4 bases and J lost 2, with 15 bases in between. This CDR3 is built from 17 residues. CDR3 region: CASSSDPPGTYNSPLHF. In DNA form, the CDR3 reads TGTGCCAGCAGTTCCGACCCCCCGGGGACCTATAATTCACCCCTCCACTTT.

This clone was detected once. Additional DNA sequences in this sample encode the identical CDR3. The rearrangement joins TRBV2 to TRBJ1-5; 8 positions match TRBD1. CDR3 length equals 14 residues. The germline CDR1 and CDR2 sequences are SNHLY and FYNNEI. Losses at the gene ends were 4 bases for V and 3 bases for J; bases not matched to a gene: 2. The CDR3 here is CASSGQGYNQPQHF. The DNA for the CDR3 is TGTGCCAGCAGTGGACAGGGGTACAATCAGCCCCAGCATTTT.

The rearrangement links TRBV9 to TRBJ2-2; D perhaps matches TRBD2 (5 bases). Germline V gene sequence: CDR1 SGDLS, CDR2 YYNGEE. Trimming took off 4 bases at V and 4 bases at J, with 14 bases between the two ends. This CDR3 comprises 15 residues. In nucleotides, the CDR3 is TGTGCCAGCAGCCTCCGTAACGAGGGCACCGGGGAGCTGTTTTTT. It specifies CASSLRNEGTGELFF.

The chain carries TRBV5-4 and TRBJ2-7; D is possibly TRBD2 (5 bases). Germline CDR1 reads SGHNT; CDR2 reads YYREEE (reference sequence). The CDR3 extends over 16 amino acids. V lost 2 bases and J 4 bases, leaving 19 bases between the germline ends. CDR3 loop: CASSFVGSSHSYEQYV. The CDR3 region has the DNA TGTGCCAGCAGCTTTGTCGGGTCTAGCCACTCATACGAGCAGTACGTC.

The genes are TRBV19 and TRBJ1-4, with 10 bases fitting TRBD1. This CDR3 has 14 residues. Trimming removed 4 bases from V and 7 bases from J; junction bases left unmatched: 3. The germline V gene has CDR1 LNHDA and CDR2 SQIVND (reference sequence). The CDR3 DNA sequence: TGTGCCAGTAGTACCGGACAGGGGGTTGAAAAACTGTTTTTT. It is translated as CASSTGQGVEKLFF.

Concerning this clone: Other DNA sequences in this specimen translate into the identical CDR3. CDR3 region: CASSLGQGSYEQYF. CDR3 in DNA: TGTGCCAGCAGCTTGGGACAGGGGAGCTACGAGCAGTACTTC. V usage is TRBV5-8 and J usage is TRBJ2-7; 8 bases agree with TRBD1. Germline assignment: CDR1 SGHTS and CDR2 YDEGEE. Trimming cost V 0 bases and J 3 bases; bases outside gene matches: 2. CDR3 length equals 14 residues. Filled out from reference TRBV5-8 and TRBJ2-7, the complete variable domain reads EAGVTQSPTHLIKTRGQQATLRCSPISGHTSVYWYQQALGLGLQFLLWYDEGEERNRGNFPPRFSGRQFPNYSSELNVNALELEDSALYLCASSLGQGSYEQYFGPGTRLTVT.

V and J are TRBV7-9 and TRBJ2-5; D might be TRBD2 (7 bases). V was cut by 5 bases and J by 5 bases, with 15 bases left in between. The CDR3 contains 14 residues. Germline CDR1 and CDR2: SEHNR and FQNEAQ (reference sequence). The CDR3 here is CASSHDGGRETQYF. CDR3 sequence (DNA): TGTGCCAGCAGCCACGACGGGGGGCGGGAGACCCAGTACTTC.

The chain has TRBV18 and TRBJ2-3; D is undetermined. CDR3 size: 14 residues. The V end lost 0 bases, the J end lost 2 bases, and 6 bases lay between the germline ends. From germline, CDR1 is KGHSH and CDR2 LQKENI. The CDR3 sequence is CASSPPRFTDTQYF. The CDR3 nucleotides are TGTGCCAGCTCACCACCTCGGTTCACAGATACGCAGTATTTT.

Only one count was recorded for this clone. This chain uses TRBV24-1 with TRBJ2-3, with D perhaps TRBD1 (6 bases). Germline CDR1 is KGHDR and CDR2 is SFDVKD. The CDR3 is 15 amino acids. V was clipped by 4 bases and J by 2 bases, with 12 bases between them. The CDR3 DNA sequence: TGTGCCACCAGTGAGTCGGGACATCCCACAGATACGCAGTATTTT. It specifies CATSESGHPTDTQYF.

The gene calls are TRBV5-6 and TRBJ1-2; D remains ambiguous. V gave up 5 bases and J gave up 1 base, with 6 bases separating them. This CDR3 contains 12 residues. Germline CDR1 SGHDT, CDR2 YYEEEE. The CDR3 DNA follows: TGTGCCAGCAGTCGGGGTAACTATGGCTACACCTTC. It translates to CASSRGNYGYTF.

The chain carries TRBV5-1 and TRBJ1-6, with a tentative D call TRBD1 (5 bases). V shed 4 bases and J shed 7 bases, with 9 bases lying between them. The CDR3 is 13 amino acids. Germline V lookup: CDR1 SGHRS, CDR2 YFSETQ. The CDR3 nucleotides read TGCGCCAGCAGCCTGGACACCAATTCACCCCTCCACTTT. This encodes CASSLDTNSPLHF.